This T cell receptor beta chain stems from a study of cytomegalovirus exposure and HLA in healthy donors. Study summary: Prior work identified 120 million or so unique TCR beta sequences in approximately 200 million T cells.

There are 16 residues in the CDR3. Germline CDR1 is SEHNR and CDR2 is FQNEAQ (reference sequence). Trimming took 0 bases from V and 3 from J; bases not matched to a gene: 1. Points on this clone: Antigen specificity is unknown.

PCR involved 60 Vbeta and 13 Jbeta primers. TCRdb's copy holds only in-frame clones and misses some; the assay was immunoSEQ multiplex PCR. The sample carries tens of thousands of clones, more than 70% recorded once. Broader study findings: A likely sequencing artifact accounted for one observed cluster of highly shared sequence variants.

The chain recombines TRBV7-9 with TRBJ2-6, with 8 bases aligning to TRBD1. This sequence was found in a woman aged 25 to 45 in good health and CMV-seropositive. Source material: PBMCs. The CDR3 here is CASSLADRVGANVLTF. Written as DNA, the CDR3 is TGTGCCAGCAGCTTAGCGGACAGGGTTGGGGCCAACGTCCTGACTTTC.